This TCR beta chain is drawn from a study of shared clonotypes between healthy human individuals. The overall study: The study drew on two women and a few men aged 18 to 49 as donors.

Genomic DNA of every subset was divided equally among multiple immunoSEQ plates. The table came from immunoSEQ multiplex PCR; TCRdb's copy has only in-frame clones and leaves some out. The table lists approximately 2,300,000 clones, 85% to 95% of them singletons. Turning to this clone: No antigen is known for it.

Study findings and constraints: Depth of sequencing was expected to influence donor clonotype sharing. Generally, naive subsets (rather than memory subsets) showed larger estimated richness.

Germline assignment: CDR1 SGDLS and CDR2 YYNGEE. Trimming pared 4 bases from V and 0 bases from J, leaving 17 bases between. The CDR3 length is 16 residues. Sequenced input: naive CD4+ T cells from PBMCs. Stated subset: CD45RA+ positively selected. This chain uses TRBV9 with TRBJ2-7; weak D call: TRBD2 (7 bases). This TCR derives from a young man in good health. Some clones in this sample may be carry-over from other donors' samples. CDR3 sequence reads: CASSPGGGLYSYEQYF. The CDR3 DNA reads as TGTGCCAGCAGCCCGGGGGGCGGACTATACTCCTACGAGCAGTACTTC.